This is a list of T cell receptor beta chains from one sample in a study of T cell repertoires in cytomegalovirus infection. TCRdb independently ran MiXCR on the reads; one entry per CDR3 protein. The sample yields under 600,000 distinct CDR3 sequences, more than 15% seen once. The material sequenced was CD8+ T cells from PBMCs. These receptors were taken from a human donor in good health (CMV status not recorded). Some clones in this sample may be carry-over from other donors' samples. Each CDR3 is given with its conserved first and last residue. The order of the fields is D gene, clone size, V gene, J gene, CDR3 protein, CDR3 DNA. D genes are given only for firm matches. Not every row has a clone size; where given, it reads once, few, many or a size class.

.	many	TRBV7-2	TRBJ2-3	CASSYDGPTDTQYF	TGTGCCAGCAGCTATGACGGACCCACAGATACGCAGTATTTT
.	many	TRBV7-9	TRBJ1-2	CASSLGGGYTF	TGTGCCAGCAGCTTAGGTGGGGGCTACACCTTC
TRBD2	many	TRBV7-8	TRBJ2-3	CASSSTSGSRTDTQYF	TGTGCCAGCAGCAGTACCAGCGGGAGTAGGACAGATACGCAGTATTTT
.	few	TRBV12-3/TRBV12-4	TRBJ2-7	CASSLSRRSSYEQYF	TGTGCCAGCAGTTTAAGTCGACGGAGCTCCTACGAGCAGTACTTC
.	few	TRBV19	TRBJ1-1	CASSMGEGYTEAFF	TGTGCCAGTAGTATGGGGGAGGGGTACACTGAAGCTTTCTTT
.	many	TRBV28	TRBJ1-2	CASTPVGGNYGYTF	TGTGCCAGCACCCCGGTGGGGGGTAACTATGGCTACACCTTC
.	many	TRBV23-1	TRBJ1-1	CASSQSVTRGETEAFF	TGCGCCAGCAGTCAATCCGTAACGAGGGGAGAGACTGAAGCTTTCTTT
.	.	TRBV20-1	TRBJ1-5	CSARTIRGSNQPQHF	TGCAGTGCTAGAACGATCCGGGGGAGCAATCAGCCCCAGCATTTT
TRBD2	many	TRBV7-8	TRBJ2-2	CASSSSGGMNTGELFF	TGTGCCAGCAGCTCATCGGGGGGGATGAACACCGGGGAGCTGTTTTTT
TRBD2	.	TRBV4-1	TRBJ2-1	CASSYQAGGSSYNEQFF	TGCGCCAGCAGCTACCAAGCGGGGGGGTCTTCCTACAATGAGCAGTTCTTC
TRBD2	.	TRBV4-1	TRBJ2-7	CASSQVSGSDEQYF	TGCGCCAGCAGCCAAGTTAGCGGGAGCGACGAGCAGTACTTC
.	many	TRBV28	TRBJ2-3	CASSDPVGKPSTDTQYF	TGTGCCAGCAGTGACCCGGTCGGTAAACCTAGCACAGATACGCAGTATTTT
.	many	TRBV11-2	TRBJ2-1	CASRLQGAYNEQFF	TGTGCCAGCAGACTACAGGGCGCCTACAATGAGCAGTTCTTC
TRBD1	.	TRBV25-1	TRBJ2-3	CASRPGTVSDTQYF	TGTGCCAGCCGGCCCGGGACAGTTTCAGATACGCAGTATTTT
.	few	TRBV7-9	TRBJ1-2	CASSFEGPYGYTF	TGTGCCAGCAGCTTTGAGGGGCCCTATGGCTACACCTTC
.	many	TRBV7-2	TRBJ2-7	CASSLIGLPYEQYF	TGTGCCAGCAGCTTAATAGGATTGCCTTACGAGCAGTACTTC
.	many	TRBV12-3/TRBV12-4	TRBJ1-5	CASSPGQSSNQPQHF	TGTGCCAGCAGTCCCGGACAGTCTAGCAATCAGCCCCAGCATTTT
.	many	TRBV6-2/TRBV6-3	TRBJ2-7	CASSNGDLTSSYEQYF	TGTGCCAGCAGTAACGGGGATTTGACTAGCTCCTACGAGCAGTACTTC
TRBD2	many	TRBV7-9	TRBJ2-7	CASSFLAGYEQYF	TGTGCCAGCAGCTTCCTAGCGGGGTACGAGCAGTACTTC
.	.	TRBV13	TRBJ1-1	CASSLGWGKGTEAFF	TGTGCCAGCAGCTTAGGATGGGGGAAAGGGACTGAAGCTTTCTTT
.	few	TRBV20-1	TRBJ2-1	CSASEGSSYNEQFF	TGCAGTGCCTCGGAGGGAAGCTCCTACAATGAGCAGTTCTTC